Here is one T cell receptor beta chain with its context. Two negative PCRs, clearance, or symptom resolution were required of recovered Cohort 3 donors. The sample originates from a study of blood T cell repertoires in COVID-19. Study overall: PBMCs, B-cell-depleted T cells, or T cells were the source of the cDNA or gDNA that made up the material.

J lost 4 bases, V lost 5 bases, and 19 bases had no gene match. Germline CDR1 SGHAT, CDR2 FQNNGV. This CDR3 region has 19 residues. Profiling relied on immunoSEQ multiplex PCR, and the TCRdb table lists in-frame clones only, not all of them. This sample has roughly 180,000 clones, with roughly 84% found just once. The clonotype comes from a woman aged 60-70 years who had recovered from COVID-19. The material sequenced was PBMCs or T cells enriched from blood (not recorded which). This chain connects TRBV11-2 to TRBJ2-2, with 7 bases aligning to TRBD2. Written as DNA, the CDR3 is TGTGCCAGCAGCCCAGGACTAGTTTTTTTTACCGAAAGCACCGGGGAGCTGTTTTTT. Protein product: CASSPGLVFFTESTGELFF.